Included here is one T cell receptor (beta chain) sequence, with context. This sample is drawn from a study of cytotoxic CD8 clonotypes in ibrutinib-treated CLL. The CDR3 sequence is 12 residues long. CDR1 and CDR2 from the germline V gene are SGHRS and YFSETQ. The ends were cut back, 2 bases at V and 3 bases at J, with 3 bases in the middle. Some clones are missing from TCRdb's copy, which holds only in-frame ones; the method was immunoSEQ multiplex PCR. This table has hundreds of thousands of clones, 60% to 80% appearing once. The sequence was collected from a human donor with chronic lymphocytic leukemia. The chain combines TRBV5-1 with TRBJ1-3; no reliable D call. Specimen: PBMCs, collected after 12 months of ibrutinib treatment. The CDR3 here is CASSLGGNTIYF. CDR3 sequence (DNA): TGCGCCAGCAGCTTAGGTGGAAACACCATATATTTT. The full variable domain, its missing parts supplied by reference TRBV5-1 and TRBJ1-3, is KAGVTQTPRYLIKTRGQQVTLSCSPISGHRSVSWYQQTPGQGLQFLFEYFSETQRNKGNFPGRFSGRQFSNSRSEMNVSTLELGDSALYLCASSLGGNTIYFGEGSWLTVV.